The source of this TCR beta chain is a study of cytomegalovirus exposure and HLA in healthy donors (dated by TCRdb to the late 2010s). Concerning the study at large: According to an earlier analysis of several hundred of the donors, some 180 million T cells yielded 117 million unique TCR beta sequences and 276 Gb of sequence data. An early release that covered fewer than 800 HLA-typed donors contained approximately 300 gigabases of sequencing data and tens of millions of unique TCR sequences. Of the roughly 400 genotyped donors, about 80% fell in the genetic ancestry cluster associated with self-reported Caucasian donors. The aim of the study was to test whether cataloging public T cell receptors could identify signatures of past pathogen exposure. The study used immunosequencing to profile the T cell repertoires of approximately 630 subjects and linked those repertoires to cytomegalovirus serostatus. Along with the roughly 670-subject first cohort, a separate validation cohort of over a hundred different subjects was used. To predict cytomegalovirus infection status, the study combined high-throughput TCR immunosequencing, statistical association of individual TCRs with disease status, and machine learning. A later analysis re-examined previously published TCR beta repertoires from about 700 donors and added high-resolution HLA genotyping to investigate patterns of TCR occurrence. Rather than using new phenotypic data, the later analysis identified candidate immune exposures from TCR beta sequences and from how often those sequences occurred across donors. An earlier analysis of several hundred of the donors used high-throughput TCR beta sequencing to judge whether each TCR beta V gene segment behaved as functional or pseudogenic. Alongside the repertoire data, information on donor age, sex, ethnicity and CMV serostatus was compiled. Genome-wide SNP genotypes for about 55% of the roughly 670 donors were used in a later genetic analysis, which treated that subset as a discovery cohort. Every discovery cohort repertoire had been produced on one sequencing platform. Both class I and class II loci were covered by HLA typing, at four-digit resolution. Typing coverage differed by locus: A, B, C, DRB1 and DQB1 were typed in about 620-630 donors, DQA1 in approximately 520, DPA1 in approximately 600, and DPB1 in 450 to 490. Because of strong linkage in the cohort, roughly 5 DR-DQ haplotypes were treated as single units for association and clustering. Across about 380 genotyped donors of the cohort, an average of roughly 200,000 unique TCR beta nucleotide sequences per donor were sequenced, and approximately 17% of those sequences were non-productive. Findings and caveats that apply to the study as a whole: The study listed 150 to 200 TCR beta chains as associated with cytomegalovirus. The cohort was sequenced for TCR beta chains only, and without alpha or paired-chain data the features that could be detected were limited. Broadly in line with IMGT annotations, most TCR beta V segments showed up in productive rearrangements about 90% or about 30% of the time in an earlier analysis of around 600 of the donors. Presence/absence analyses assumed roughly uniform sequencing depth across donors, an assumption that may not hold. A later genetic analysis reported fewer N-insertions in productive TCRs among donors in an Asian-associated ancestry cluster than the roughly 700-donor mean. The sequencing pipeline was judged likely to have produced a cluster of highly shared sequence variants as a technical artifact. Correlated functional status among segregating V segments might be attributable to linkage disequilibrium, but an unknown experimental factor could not be ruled out. Because HLA typing was unavailable for some donors at each locus, only the typed subset was used in association tests. The earlier analysis of 587 of the donors excluded some 16 rarely observed V segments, including chromosome 9 orphons, because counts were too low. Cytomegalovirus status was reported to be diagnosed by the classifier with high specificity and sensitivity in both the original and validation cohorts. The authors suggested that the approach could potentially be extended to other disease states and immunological phenotypes. At a false discovery rate of 0.05, a later analysis linked roughly 17,000 TCR beta sequences to specific HLA alleles. Most TCR sequences were observed very rarely across donors, whereas some public TCRs were present in many individuals. A few of the identified cytomegalovirus-associated TCR beta chains were confirmed in vitro to be specific for cytomegalovirus antigens. Most CMV-associated TCR beta chains appeared to be HLA-restricted in a later analysis, and the HLA associations seemed to be driven largely by CMV exposure. Some IMGT-functional V segments, including TRBV6-2 and TRBV6-3, could not be told apart with the 87-base-pair reads, so those segments were excluded. In a later analysis, the rate of TCR association differed among HLA loci, with DRB1 alleles having the most associated TCRs and HLA-C alleles having the fewest. In a later analysis, HLA-associated TCR beta chains showed more clonal expansion and lower generation probabilities than non-associated chains that were equally common. According to a later analysis, parvovirus B19, influenza, CMV and Epstein-Barr virus appeared linked to several top co-occurrence clusters. A further reported finding was that TCR beta sequences accurately predicted the HLA-A and HLA-B alleles for most subjects in the first cohort. A later genetic analysis associated a missense DCLRE1C variant with V-gene and J-gene trimming of TCR beta chains, and an independent cohort replicated the association. Immune exposure information for the cohort was limited to CMV serostatus. When HLA alleles, especially DR and DQ, strongly co-occurred, attributing TCR associations to individual alleles was difficult.

In total, approximately 690 healthy bone marrow donors made up the cohort. At the time of sampling, every cohort member was nominally healthy, though immune exposures that went unrecorded were likely present. The donor was CMV seronegative and belonged to the group of 350 to 400 seronegative cohort members. Every donor gave a peripheral blood sample, and the peripheral blood mononuclear cells from that sample were used for TCR beta sequencing. Genomic DNA extraction from the blood cell samples was performed with the Qiagen DNeasy Blood Extraction Kit. The receptor library was made with the immunoSEQ multiplex PCR assay. The multiplex PCR relied on a mix of 60 forward primers for TCR Vbeta segments and 13 reverse primers for TCR Jbeta segments. The CDR3 region of rearranged TCR beta genes was amplified from genomic DNA with a multiplex PCR assay. Amplified TCR beta libraries were sequenced as 87-base-pair reads on the Illumina HiSeq System. As for the original processing: A later analysis counted approximately 74 million unique TCR beta chains across the 650 to 800 repertoires, and around 9.9 million of these chains were shared by at least two donors. To remove PCR and sequencing errors, raw reads were error-corrected and collapsed into unique sequences using a nearest-neighbor algorithm that merged closely related sequences. V, D and J gene segments were assigned by aligning CDR3 sequences to IMGT reference sequences. For a sequence to be retained, at least a six-nucleotide match to both a V gene segment and a J gene segment was required. A rearrangement was called productive if the CDR3 had no stop codons and remained in frame with V and J, and every other rearrangement was called non-productive. Following IMGT convention, CDR3 was defined as the stretch from the second conserved V-encoded cysteine up to the conserved J-encoded phenylalanine. Sequences without an unambiguous match to a single V gene segment were excluded from the earlier analysis of 450 to 750 of the donors. In an earlier analysis of 500 to 750 of the donors, V segments were called functional above 56.7% productive rearrangements and were called segregating when the between-donor standard deviation exceeded 5%. A statistical classification framework was built to diagnose cytomegalovirus status from the catalog of TCR beta chain sequences. In a later analysis, V and J genes were assigned by comparing TCR nucleotide sequences against IMGT/GENE-DB human TR gene sequences. In a later analysis, CDR3 sequences and most-parsimonious VDJ recombination scenarios were assigned using the TCRdist pipeline. In a later analysis, every TCR beta chain was defined by the combination of its CDR3 amino acid sequence and its V-gene family, and reads without a unique V-gene family were dropped. To address suspected cross-contamination and a sequencing artifact, a later analysis removed approximately 600 highly shared, low-generation-probability nucleotide sequences. A later analysis calculated a clonal expansion index for each public chain from normalized within-repertoire ranks of inferred template counts. In a later analysis, generation probabilities were computed with a VDJ recombination model fitted to out-of-frame rearrangements, and the resulting probabilities were checked against IGoR. In a later analysis, TCR-TCR, TCR-HLA and TCR-CMV co-occurrence was scored with hypergeometric tests, and a repertoire-size bias correction was applied to TCR pairs. In a later analysis, false discovery rates were estimated by permuting HLA or CMV assignments 20 times. In a later analysis, co-occurring TCRs were grouped using DBSCAN, with TCRdist sequence similarity added in when clustering inside HLA-allele-positive subsets. Repertoires with fewer than 30,000 or more than 120,000 public chains, plus five repertoires with anomalous nucleotide sharing, were excluded from co-occurrence clustering. What TCRdb holds here is the immuneACCESS table cut down to in-frame rearrangements. Part of the clones is not present; checked against another copy, under half of the missing clones reflect an unresolved V gene, and the others are unexplained. The V and J calls and clone size come from that table; D and trimming were worked out from the DNA. This sample is represented by about 100,000 clones; 75% to 85% of them were singletons. The biggest ten clones account for approximately 1.2% of the sample.

This clone was observed once. Which antigen it targets is not known. Base qualities are not provided; no much larger clone lies one nucleotide away. The CDR3, cysteine through phenylalanine, is 16 amino acids long. Only the CDR3 DNA stays, 48 bases, in frame from base 1. Trimming at the junction amounts to 6 bases on V and 1 base on J, and the germline ends lie 19 bases apart. The sample taken for sequencing was PBMCs. The rearrangement combines TRBV6-7 with TRBJ2-7, and the D gene may be TRBD1, 6 bases matching. TRBV6-7 has ORF status, its function being uncertain. This clonotype was obtained from a woman in her late teens or twenties in good health and CMV-seronegative. The CDR3 reads as follows: CASSPADRPFSYEQYF. The sequence in DNA is TGTGCCAGCAGCCCCGCCGACAGGCCATTTTCCTACGAGCAGTACTTC.